Sequencing of this T cell receptor (beta chain) was carried out in a study of T cells after posttransplantation cyclophosphamide. Whole-study results and caveats: TRB clonality was highly associated with recipient CMV seropositivity and reactivation.

Assay used: immunoSEQ multiplex PCR; TCRdb lists only in-frame clones, some missing. This sample has some 43,000 clones, with roughly 87% found just once. V shed 2 bases and J 4 bases; nucleotides not matched to a gene: 1. The germline gives CDR1 MDHEN, CDR2 SYDVKM. This CDR3 region has 14 residues. A marrow graft followed busulfan-fludarabine conditioning, with cyclophosphamide on days +3 and +4. To note about this clone: The antigen is unknown.

The source of this sequence is a male patient aged 55 to 69 who received an allogeneic stem cell transplant from a related donor and was CMV-positive. Some T cells could come from the graft donor. This sample comprised PBMCs, obtained around 67 days after allogeneic stem cell transplant with posttransplant cyclophosphamide. The J gene is TRBJ1-5, the V gene TRBV28, with 8 nucleotides matching TRBD1. CDR3 sequence (DNA): TGTGCCAGCAGTTTAAGACAGGGGAATCAGCCCCAGCATTTT. The encoded protein is CASSLRQGNQPQHF. Full variable domain (outside the CDR3, taken from reference TRBV28 and TRBJ1-5): DVKVTQSSRYLVKRTGEKVFLECVQDMDHENMFWYRQDPGLGLRLIYFSYDVKMKEKGDIPEGYSVSREKKERFSLILESASTNQTSMYLCASSLRQGNQPQHFGDGTRLSIL.